A single sample is the source of the 28 T cell receptor beta chains below, sequenced in a study of regulatory T cells in long-lasting Graves disease. Time point reported: newly diagnosed GD, antithyroid drugs for less than 3 months. From RNA extracted from PBMCs, the TCR library was made. Through Arm-PCR of CDR3 regions and iRepertoire HTBI primers, TCR beta libraries were built. From the multiplex PCR reads, TCRdb called clonotypes with MiXCR, one entry per CDR3 protein. The data contain roughly 320,000 distinct CDR3 sequences, about a sixth of them seen just once; the ten biggest clones take up around 27%. This sample was shared with a second study, whose subject was T cells in Graves' hyperthyroidism and ophthalmopathy.

The material was peripheral blood mononuclear cells (PBMCs), obtained at new diagnosis, from a patient treated with antithyroid drugs. The receptors come from a middle-aged man with Graves disease.

This clonotype was picked up a small number of times. The chain is built from TRBV30 and TRBJ2-3; D is ambiguous. V lost 4 bases and J 2 bases, leaving 10 bases between the germline ends. This CDR3 region has 13 residues. Germline CDR1 is GTSNPN and CDR2 is SVGIG (reference sequence). The CDR3 nucleotides read TGTGCCTGGAACCCCCGCTACACAGATACGCAGTATTTT. Its translation is CAWNPRYTDTQYF.

This clonotype was seen at least ten times. The chain recombines TRBV3-1 with TRBJ2-3, with 10 bases that match TRBD2. CDR1 is LGHDT, CDR2 YNNKEL, per germline (reference sequence). The CDR3 extends over 16 amino acids. Trimming at V came to 6 bases and at J to 1 base, leaving 7 bases not matched to a gene. The CDR3 region is CASRLTLAGGTDTQYF. The CDR3 DNA reads as TGTGCCAGCAGACTTACGCTAGCGGGGGGCACAGATACGCAGTATTTT.

The table lists this clonotype with many counts. The chain employs TRBV20-1 and TRBJ2-4, with no clear D. V was pared by 3 bases and J by 0 bases, with 6 bases between. The germline V gene has CDR1 DFQATT and CDR2 SNEGSKA (reference sequence). The CDR3 length is 13 residues. The CDR3 spells CSARAGAKNIQYF. CDR3 DNA: TGCAGTGCTAGGGCAGGAGCCAAAAACATTCAGTACTTC.

Worth noting for this clonotype: A much bigger clone sits one base away, suggesting this may be a read error. The rearrangement links TRBV28 to TRBJ1-6, with a possible D match to TRBD1 (5 bases). Germline CDR1 MDHEN, CDR2 SYDVKM. Trimming took off 4 bases at V and 8 bases at J, with 15 bases between the two ends. This CDR3 has 15 residues. The CDR3 DNA sequence: TGTGCCAGCAGTTCCCGTCCGGGGACCTATTCACCCCTCCACTTT. This translates into CASSSRPGTYSPLHF.

This clonotype was found many times. The gene calls are TRBV20-1 and TRBJ2-3, with TRBD2 matching 13 bases. The length of the CDR3 is 14 residues. The ends lost 6 bases at V and 3 bases at J; junction bases unmatched: 3. Germline V gene lookup returns CDR1 DFQATT and CDR2 SNEGSKA (reference sequence). For the CDR3, the DNA is TGCAGTGCAAGGACTAGCGGGAGAACAGATACGCAGTATTTT. This translates into CSARTSGRTDTQYF.

The chain employs TRBV15 and TRBJ2-7, with D unresolved. CDR1 LNHNV and CDR2 YYDKDF come from the germline V gene (reference sequence). V was cut by 0 bases and J by 7 bases, with 4 bases left in between. CDR3 length: 11 amino acids. The CDR3 DNA sequence: TGTGCCACCAGCAGAGAGGGGGAGCAGTACTTC. It translates to CATSREGEQYF. The whole variable domain, remainder taken from reference TRBV15 and TRBJ2-7, is DAMVIQNPRYQVTQFGKPVTLSCSQTLNHNVMYWYQQKSSQAPKLLFHYYDKDFNNEADTPDNFQSRRPNTSFCFLDIRSPGLGDTAMYLCATSREGEQYFGPGTRLTVT.

The rearrangement links TRBV18 to TRBJ2-1, with D possibly being TRBD1 or TRBD2 (5 bases each). From germline, CDR1 is KGHSH and CDR2 LQKENI. This CDR3 contains 12 residues. Trimming pared 3 bases from V and 9 bases from J, leaving 9 bases between. This CDR3 reads CASSPGETEQFF. The CDR3, as DNA: TGTGCCAGCTCACCGGGGGAAACTGAGCAGTTCTTC.

Here the CDR3 reads CASNPQGPNTEAFF. The DNA of the CDR3 is TGCGCCAGCAACCCCCAGGGACCCAACACTGAAGCTTTCTTT. The genes are TRBV5-1 and TRBJ1-1, with D possibly TRBD1 on 5 matching bases. The V end was cut by 6 bases, the J end by 2 bases, with 14 bases between. CDR1 is SGHRS and CDR2 is YFSETQ in the germline V gene. This CDR3 comprises 14 residues.

As to this clonotype: One base away lies a much larger clone, so this may be a sequencing read error. This CDR3 is missing its conserved last phenylalanine or tryptophan, likely due to a read error. The chain couples TRBV13 to TRBJ2-5, with D tentatively TRBD1 (5 bases). The CDR3 loop spans 14 amino acids. Germline CDR1 reads PRHDT; CDR2 reads FYEKMQ (reference sequence). Trimming stripped 2 bases from V and 4 bases from J, with 11 bases between. The CDR3 sequence: CASSLPGSGETQYL. CDR3 DNA: TGTGCCAGCAGCTTACCAGGGTCGGGAGAGACCCAGTACCTC.

The gene calls are TRBV5-6 and TRBJ2-3; 11 nucleotides match TRBD2. Per the germline V gene, CDR1 is SGHDT and CDR2 is YYEEEE. This CDR3 has 15 amino acids. V shed 3 bases, J shed 6 bases, and the junction held 6 bases outside the gene matches. CDR3 coding DNA: TGTGCCAGCAGCTCTCTCGTAGCGGGGGGGGATACGCAGTATTTT. Its protein product is CASSSLVAGGDTQYF.

The chain joins TRBV20-1 to TRBJ1-4; D perhaps matches TRBD1 (5 bases). The CDR3 has 14 residues. Germline CDR1 reads DFQATT; CDR2 reads SNEGSKA (reference sequence). V was pared by 6 bases and J by 7 bases, with 18 bases between. CDR3 bases: TGCAGTGCAGCCTTACGAGGGGCGAGTGAAAAACTGTTTTTT. This gives the protein CSAALRGASEKLFF.

This clonotype was detected many times. The CDR3 protein is CSATPVTTDTEAFF. For the CDR3, the DNA is TGCAGTGCTACCCCGGTTACGACAGACACTGAAGCTTTCTTT. The chain recombines TRBV20-1 with TRBJ1-1; D possibly corresponds to TRBD1 (5 bases). V was shortened by 4 bases and J by 3 bases, with 15 bases between the two germline ends. Germline loops: CDR1 DFQATT, CDR2 SNEGSKA (reference sequence). CDR3 length equals 14 residues.

V gene TRBV19 combines with J gene TRBJ1-1; weak D call: TRBD1 (6 bases). The CDR3 length is 14 residues. CDR1 and CDR2 from the germline V gene are LNHDA and SQIVND (reference sequence). Trimming removed 6 bases from V and 10 bases from J, with 21 bases in between. CDR3 DNA: TGTGCCAGTAGCACGGACAGAACCCACTTGGCAGCTTTCTTT. This gives the protein CASSTDRTHLAAFF.

This chain joins TRBV11-2 and TRBJ2-2; tentative D call: TRBD2 (6 bases). Trimming shortened V by 3 bases and J by 6 bases, and 8 bases separated the two germline ends. Per germline, CDR1 SGHAT and CDR2 FQNNGV. This CDR3 is 13 amino acids long. The DNA of the CDR3 is TGTGCCAGCAGCTTGGAGGGGCCCGGGGAGCTGTTTTTT. Translation gives CASSLEGPGELFF.

Remarks on this clonotype: This sequence may be a read error, since a much larger clone differs from it by one base. The V and J genes are TRBV20-1 and TRBJ2-3; 8 bases fit TRBD1. Germline values: CDR1 DFQATT, CDR2 SNEGSKA (reference sequence). This CDR3 has 18 residues. Trimming removed 7 bases from V and 4 bases from J; junction bases left unmatched: 22. CDR3 protein: CSVCGQGRDLRDADTQYF. As DNA, the CDR3 is TGCAGTGTCTGTGGACAGGGAAGGGACCTCCGCGACGCAGATACGCAGTATTTT.

This clonotype was seen only a few times. The rearrangement links TRBV4-1 to TRBJ2-5; 14 bases are a match to TRBD2. V shed 0 bases and J 1 base; nucleotides not matched to a gene: 4. This CDR3 comprises 18 residues. Germline values: CDR1 MGHRA, CDR2 YSYEKL. The CDR3 region has the DNA TGCGCCAGCAGCCAAGAACCCGGACTAGCGGGGGGCCAAGAGACCCAGTACTTC. It is translated as CASSQEPGLAGGQETQYF.

The chain uses TRBV20-1 and TRBJ1-6, with no clear D. The CDR3 consists of 13 residues. Germline-derived CDR1 and CDR2 are DFQATT and SNEGSKA (reference sequence). Trimming removed 3 bases from V and 10 bases from J, with 13 bases in between. In DNA form, the CDR3 reads TGCAGTGCTAGTCGGCAGGCGGGCTCACCCCTCCACTTT. Encoded protein: CSASRQAGSPLHF.

In this sample, this clonotype turned up a few times. The chain uses TRBV4-2 and TRBJ2-2; 9 nucleotides line up with TRBD2. CDR1 and CDR2 from the germline V gene are LGHNA and YNFKEQ. V was pared by 7 bases and J by 5 bases, with 11 bases of the junction left unmatched. CDR3 length equals 16 residues. The DNA of the CDR3 is TGTGCCAGCAACCGGCAGCGGGGGGCGGGTACCGGGGAGCTGTTTTTT. This translates into CASNRQRGAGTGELFF.

This clonotype was counted at least ten times. This chain joins TRBV24-1 and TRBJ2-7; D remains ambiguous. CDR3 length equals 15 residues. V lost 3 bases to trimming and J lost 0 bases, with 11 bases between them. Germline CDR1 reads KGHDR; CDR2 reads SFDVKD. CDR3 residues: CATSDGPRGSYEQYF. The DNA for the CDR3 is TGTGCCACCAGTGATGGGCCGCGCGGCTCCTACGAGCAGTACTTC.

There are many counts of this clonotype. This chain joins TRBV28 and TRBJ2-3; D ambiguous. The V end was cut by 5 bases, the J end by 2 bases, with 26 bases between. Germline V gene data show CDR1 as MDHEN and CDR2 as SYDVKM. The CDR3 length is 19 residues. This CDR3 reads CASSPHPLSRLRATDTQYF. DNA for the CDR3: TGTGCCAGCAGTCCCCACCCGTTGTCCAGGCTCCGGGCCACAGATACGCAGTATTTT.

This clonotype was found many times. The chain combines TRBV28 with TRBJ2-2, with no clear D. There are 13 residues in the CDR3. In germline, CDR1 is MDHEN, CDR2 SYDVKM. Deletions cut 7 bases from V and 1 base from J, with 7 bases between. This chain's CDR3 is CASTYRNTGELFF. DNA for the CDR3: TGTGCCAGCACTTACAGGAACACCGGGGAGCTGTTTTTT.

Turning to this clonotype: Possible read error: a much larger clone is one base away. This chain connects TRBV15 to TRBJ2-1, with TRBD2 identical over 7 bases. The germline gives CDR1 LNHNV, CDR2 YYDKDF (reference sequence). V shed 1 base, J shed 5 bases, and the junction held 11 bases outside the gene matches. The CDR3 contains 17 residues. The CDR3 loop is CATSRGDGGGSDNEQFF. The CDR3 nucleotides read TGTGCCACCAGCAGAGGGGACGGGGGAGGGTCCGACAATGAGCAGTTCTTC.

This chain joins TRBV4-3 and TRBJ1-4; D is perhaps TRBD1 (6 bases). V was shortened by 1 base and J by 8 bases, with 14 bases between the two germline ends. The CDR3 is made up of 15 amino acids. From germline, CDR1 is LGHNA and CDR2 YSLEER. CDR3 sequence (DNA): TGCGCCAGCAGCCAAGCCGACAGGCGGGACGAAAAACTGTTTTTT. This gives the protein CASSQADRRDEKLFF.

This clonotype showed up many times. The chain has TRBV2 and TRBJ1-1, with D uncertain. The CDR3 is 15 residues long. Germline-derived CDR1 and CDR2 are SNHLY and FYNNEI. Trimming pared 3 bases from V and 1 base from J, leaving 12 bases between. CDR3 region: CASSDIAPPNTEAFF. The DNA for the CDR3 is TGTGCCAGCAGTGACATCGCGCCGCCGAACACTGAAGCTTTCTTT.

This clonotype was found a few times. The chain carries TRBV10-1 and TRBJ1-2; 10 bases align to TRBD1. The CDR3 runs to 15 residues. Germline trimming cut 0 bases from V and 7 bases from J; bases unmatched to any gene: 5. CDR1 WNHNN and CDR2 SYGVQD come from the germline V gene (reference sequence). As DNA, the CDR3 is TGCGCCAGCAGTGAGTCGAGACAGGGGGCCGGTGGCTACACCTTC. This translates into CASSESRQGAGGYTF.

The chain combines TRBV28 with TRBJ2-7; 9 bases map to TRBD1. The CDR3 has 15 amino acids. Germline V gives CDR1 MDHEN, CDR2 SYDVKM. Unmatched junction bases numbered 9, after V lost 0 bases and J lost 9 bases. The CDR3 nucleotides read TGTGCCAGCAGTTTATGGGGACAGGGCCTCGGAGGGCAGTACTTC. It encodes CASSLWGQGLGGQYF.

This chain connects TRBV6-2 or TRBV6-3 to TRBJ1-5, with a possible D match to TRBD1 (5 bases). This CDR3 region has 13 residues. Per the germline V gene, CDR1 is MNHEY and CDR2 is SVGEGT. V was clipped by 6 bases and J by 0 bases, with 6 bases between them. The CDR3 is CASRDSSNQPQHF. The CDR3 DNA follows: TGTGCCAGCAGAGACAGTAGCAATCAGCCCCAGCATTTT.

The chain joins TRBV5-1 to TRBJ1-1; perhaps TRBD1 as D (5 bases). The CDR3 runs 16 residues. V lost 3 bases and J lost 1, with 16 bases in between. Germline V gene sequence: CDR1 SGHRS, CDR2 YFSETQ. CDR3 protein: CASSWIPTAQNTEAFF. Here the CDR3 DNA reads TGCGCCAGCAGCTGGATTCCGACAGCGCAGAACACTGAAGCTTTCTTT.